The source of this T cell receptor beta chain is a study of blood T cell repertoires in COVID-19. The V end lost 5 bases, the J end lost 6 bases, and 20 bases lay between the germline ends. The CDR3 has 15 residues. Germline V lookup: CDR1 MDHEN, CDR2 SYDVKM. Methods used by the authors: Nucleated cell number was recorded as an estimate derived from reference gene primer amplification. TCRdb's copy holds only in-frame clones and misses some; the assay was immunoSEQ multiplex PCR. The V and J calls and clone size are taken from that table; D and trimming were inferred from the DNA. The repertoire holds nearly 200,000 clones, with around 92% as singletons. Across under 25 US areas, participants ranged in age from roughly 18 to 95 years. The recovered donors of Cohort 3 showed two negative PCRs, clearance, or symptom resolution.

The source is a woman aged 18 to 35 who had recovered from COVID-19. The rearrangement uses TRBV28 and TRBJ2-7, with D uncertain. The sequenced material came from PBMCs or T cells enriched from blood (not recorded which). The CDR3 loop reads CASSPNAASLTEQYF. The CDR3 bases are TGTGCCAGCAGTCCTAACGCGGCGAGCTTGACCGAGCAGTACTTC.